This TCR beta chain was observed in a study of shared clonotypes between healthy human individuals (dated by TCRdb to the early 2020s). Some background on the complete study: The cohort comprised a couple of women and a few men aged 18 to 49 years. Between about 0.85 and 8.9 billion PBMCs per donor were obtained by leukapheresis. To increase sequencing depth and limit assay-specific biases, different laboratories used diverse techniques to prepare libraries and sequence TCR repertoires. To estimate repertoire size and how much clonotypes are shared between individuals, the study performed deep sequencing of blood TCR repertoires from a few healthy adults. Per donor, three plates each were used for CD4 naive and CD4 memory, two for CD8 naive, and one for CD8 memory.

Donors were healthy HIV-negative adults with no recently reported acute infections or vaccinations. Every donor was a Caucasian adult living in Nashville, Tennessee, USA. CD4+ T cells were enriched by magnetic negative selection; naive cells were then positively selected on CD45RA, and the negative fraction formed the memory subset. Blood was collected by leukapheresis, and PBMCs were isolated by Ficoll-Histopaque density gradient centrifugation and then cryopreserved in liquid nitrogen vapor phase. Analytical flow cytometry was used to check the purity and quantity of every magnetically sorted T cell population. Genomic DNA was isolated from each sorted fraction and quantified by UV absorbance on a Nanodrop 2000c. Regarding this clone: Its antigen is still unknown. No much larger clone is present one base from it, and per-base qualities are unavailable.

The V end loses 4 bases and the J end loses 0 bases, and a stretch of 10 bases separates them. Its CDR3 holds 14 amino acids, cysteine through phenylalanine. Only the CDR3 DNA is retained, 42 bases long and in frame from the first base. CDR1 and CDR2, looked up from the germline V gene (reference sequence), are MNHNY and SVGAGI. Study-level results and caveats: Larger estimated clonotype richness was generally found for naive subsets than for memory subsets. When several donors were compared, the shared fraction of clonotypes was about 5.4% for naive CD4, more than 3% for naive CD8, 2% to 2.5% for memory CD4, and under 0.5% for memory CD8. Pairwise subsampling indicated that sequencing depth was expected to affect the degree of clonotype sharing among donors. Sampling was limited to blood, and TCR repertoires in tissue likely differ from TCR repertoires in blood. Compared with non-shared clonotypes, the clonotypes found in all four sorted-subset donors had higher generation probabilities. Even with the large sequencing depth, rarefaction of the sorted-subset datasets indicated that sequencing was incomplete. The small number of donors limited the genetic and exposure-history diversity represented.

Using the deep immunoSEQ assay, TCR CDR3 regions were amplified from genomic DNA by multiplex PCR. For each cell subset, the extracted genomic DNA was distributed evenly across all wells of several immunoSEQ 96-well plates, and each plate served as one replicate. For sorted subsets, 150 to 250 ng of genomic DNA, equivalent to some 30,000 T cell genomes, went into each replicate PCR. Purified libraries were measured with a Qubit 3.0 fluorometer, size-checked on a Bioanalyzer 2100, and measured again with the KAPA Library Quantification kit. Every immunoSEQ 96-well plate was sequenced on a dedicated single-read 150-cycle Illumina NextSeq 550 flow cell. Processing in the source paper ran as follows. Because only junctional sequences without quality scores were contained in the immunoSEQ output, filtering matching that applied to full-length reads could not be performed. Sequences were annotated with PyIR, a Python wrapper for IgBLAST v1.9, and V/J genes and CDR3 were assigned using IMGT germline references. Reads were filtered out if the reads had weak V/J assignments (E-value above 1e-6), no CDR3, stop codons, out-of-frame junctions, or ambiguous translated residues. V3J clonotypes were defined as sequences sharing an identical inferred V gene, J gene, and CDR3 amino acid sequence. The percentage overlap between two repertoires was calculated by dividing the number of shared unique clonotypes by the size of the smaller repertoire. RTK rarefaction, the Chao1 estimator, and Recon v2.1 estimates of unobserved clonotypes were used to assess repertoire richness. For all TCRbeta clonotypes obtained by the gDNA method from a few donors, generation probabilities were computed with OLGA. TCRdb took this table from immuneACCESS and kept in-frame rearrangements with V and J called. Such tables lack part of the clones; where checked against another copy, unresolved V genes explain under half of the gap, and the rest is unexplained. For V, J and clone size, that table is used; D and trimming come from the DNA. The sample data list 550,000 to 800,000 clones, and approximately 79% of these were observed just once. Around 1.6% of the sample is taken by the ten largest.

The sequenced sample consisted of memory CD4+ T cells sorted from blood. The cell subset or site label of this sample denotes: CD45RA-negative fraction. This receptor chain uses TRBV6-6 and TRBJ2-7; the D gene lacks a confident call. The TCR sequence derives from a woman in her 30s in good health. The CDR3 reads as follows: CASSSAAGSYEQYF. The nucleotide sequence is given as TGTGCCAGCAGTTCGGCAGCAGGCTCCTACGAGCAGTACTTC.